The 3 T cell receptor beta chains below come from one sample, sequenced in a study of T cells in localized non-small cell lung cancer. Assay used: immunoSEQ multiplex PCR; TCRdb lists only in-frame clones, some missing. The sample has approximately 35,000 clones; approximately 92% are singletons. Material: peripheral blood, obtained before any cancer treatment. The source of these receptors is a female donor older than 55 with stage I lung adenocarcinoma.

The genes are TRBV5-1 and TRBJ2-5; D not certain. V lost 0 bases and J 2 bases, leaving 8 bases between the germline ends. This CDR3 region has 14 residues. Germline assignment: CDR1 SGHRS and CDR2 YFSETQ. The CDR3 coding sequence is TGCGCCAGCAGCTTGGCCAGAGCGCAAGAGACCCAGTACTTC. It translates to CASSLARAQETQYF.

This chain uses TRBV4-1 with TRBJ2-1; 7 bases match TRBD1. The CDR3 consists of 14 residues. Germline values: CDR1 MGHRA, CDR2 YSYEKL. Trimming at V came to 4 bases and at J to 10 bases, leaving 10 bases not matched to a gene. CDR3 DNA sequence: TGCGCCAGCAGCCCGACAGGGCCCCTGGGGGAGCAGTTCTTC. This codes for CASSPTGPLGEQFF.

The V gene is TRBV30, the J gene TRBJ1-1; D call uncertain. Trimming took off 3 bases at V and 1 base at J, with 9 bases between the two ends. Germline assignment: CDR1 GTSNPN and CDR2 SVGIG (reference sequence). The CDR3 is made up of 13 amino acids. DNA of the CDR3: TGTGCCTGGAGACTCGGCGGGAACACTGAAGCTTTCTTT. Its protein product is CAWRLGGNTEAFF.